One sample yielded the 13 T cell receptor beta chains listed below, sequenced in a study of blood T cell repertoires in COVID-19 (dated by TCRdb to the early 2020s). Libraries were built with the immunoSEQ multiplex PCR assay. TCRdb took over this immuneACCESS table, retaining in-frame rearrangements with V and J assigned. Such tables are incomplete; in checked studies, under half of the missing clones stem from an unresolved V gene, and the remainder is unexplained. The sample yields 200,000 or so clones; about 79% were counted once. The top ten hold around 2.5% of the sample. Specimen: peripheral blood. The receptor set was obtained from a man aged 35 to 55 who had recovered from COVID-19.

This chain uses TRBV5-4 with TRBJ1-1; TRBD1 is a possible D gene (6 bases). Germline V gene data show CDR1 as SGHNT and CDR2 as YYREEE (reference sequence). CDR3 length: 15 amino acids. Between the trimmed V and J ends, which lost 0 bases and 6 bases, there was a span of 15 bases. CDR3 sequence: CASSLAGAEGAEAFF. The CDR3 coding sequence is TGTGCCAGCAGCTTGGCCGGGGCAGAGGGGGCTGAAGCTTTCTTT.

The V and J genes are TRBV27 and TRBJ1-1, with 9 bases identical to TRBD1. The germline gives CDR1 MNHEY, CDR2 SMNVEV (reference sequence). The V and J ends lost 5 bases and 3 bases, in that order; junction bases with no gene match: 7. CDR3 length: 15 residues. The CDR3 spells CASSLLGQGHTEAFF. The CDR3 DNA is TGTGCCAGCAGTCTGCTCGGACAGGGGCACACTGAAGCTTTCTTT.

This chain links TRBV5-5 with TRBJ1-3; D is unresolved. The CDR3 consists of 13 residues. The V and J ends lost 1 base and 5 bases respectively, with 7 bases between them. From germline, CDR1 is SGHKS and CDR2 YYEKEE (reference sequence). The CDR3 DNA sequence: TGTGCCAGCAGCTTGTACTCCAGAAACACCATATATTTT. Protein product: CASSLYSRNTIYF.

This chain joins TRBV27 and TRBJ2-1; the match to TRBD1 covers 11 bases. This CDR3 is 17 amino acids long. Looked up from germline, CDR1 is MNHEY and CDR2 is SMNVEV (reference sequence). Trimming removed 5 bases from V and 2 bases from J; junction bases left unmatched: 8. The CDR3 bases are TGTGCCAGCAGTCCGACGTTGGGACAGGGGGCCTACAATGAGCAGTTCTTC. Protein product: CASSPTLGQGAYNEQFF.

This chain's CDR3 is CASSLTGASSGNTIYF. In DNA, the CDR3 is TGTGCCAGCAGCTTGACTGGGGCGAGCTCTGGAAACACCATATATTTT. This rearrangement joins TRBV5-6 to TRBJ1-3; a weak D match, TRBD1 (5 bases). V lost 1 base, J lost 0 bases, and 11 bases lay in between. The V gene's germline CDR1 is SGHDT and CDR2 YYEEEE. The CDR3 has 16 amino acids.

The table lists this clone with a few counts. CDR3 coding DNA: TGTGCCAGTAGTAACTTACAGGGGACAAGCACCGGGGAGCTGTTTTTT. Amino acids: CASSNLQGTSTGELFF. The chain links TRBV19 to TRBJ2-2; 7 positions match TRBD1. V lost 4 bases and J lost 4; bases outside the gene matches: 9. CDR3 length: 16 residues. CDR1 and CDR2 from the germline V gene are LNHDA and SQIVND (reference sequence).

This chain connects TRBV6-9 to TRBJ2-7; 7 nucleotides agree with TRBD1. CDR3 length: 15 residues. The germline V gene encodes CDR1 MNHGY and CDR2 SVAAGI. V was pared by 6 bases and J by 7 bases, with 15 bases of the junction left unmatched. CDR3 region: CASSLPDRVKGEQYF. The CDR3 DNA sequence: TGTGCCAGCAGCCTGCCTGACAGGGTCAAGGGGGAGCAGTACTTC.

The chain has TRBV7-8 and TRBJ2-7, with D possibly TRBD2 on 6 matching bases. The CDR3 is 16 residues long. CDR1 and CDR2 from the germline V gene are SGHVS and FQNEAQ. V was pared by 2 bases and J by 0 bases, with 14 bases between. The CDR3, as DNA: TGTGCCAGCAGCTTAAGGGACGGGGGTAGCTCCTACGAGCAGTACTTC. This gives the protein CASSLRDGGSSYEQYF.

The rearrangement joins TRBV4-1 to TRBJ1-2, with D possibly TRBD1 on 5 matching bases. The CDR3 is 15 amino acids. Trimming cost V 0 bases and J 7 bases, with 15 bases left between them. Per germline, CDR1 MGHRA and CDR2 YSYEKL. CDR3 residues: CASSQDRTKRGGYTF. The CDR3 bases are TGCGCCAGCAGCCAAGACAGGACCAAAAGGGGTGGCTACACCTTC.

The V and J genes are TRBV30 and TRBJ2-7, with D maybe TRBD1 (5 bases). Germline V CDR1 and CDR2: GTSNPN, SVGIG (reference sequence). V was clipped by 8 bases and J by 2 bases, with 13 bases between them. The CDR3 totals 12 residues. The CDR3 DNA reads as TGTGCCCTGACAGCGCTCCCCTACGAGCAGTACTTC. It translates to CALTALPYEQYF.

The V call is TRBV10-1, the J call TRBJ1-1; 8 bases map to TRBD1. The CDR3 length is 14 residues. Losses at the gene ends were 4 bases for V and 8 bases for J; bases not matched to a gene: 9. From germline, CDR1 is WNHNN and CDR2 SYGVQD (reference sequence). The CDR3 region is CASSGIGQGQEAFF. The DNA for the CDR3 is TGCGCCAGCAGTGGGATCGGACAGGGCCAAGAAGCTTTCTTT.

The rearrangement uses TRBV7-2 and TRBJ2-2; D is undetermined. The CDR3 has 16 amino acids. V was shortened by 1 base and J by 0 bases, with 9 bases between the two germline ends. Germline V CDR1 and CDR2: SGHTA, FQGNSA. The CDR3 DNA reads TGTGCCAGCAGCTTAGTGCGCCTATCGAACACCGGGGAGCTGTTTTTT. Translated, it gives CASSLVRLSNTGELFF.

The chain joins TRBV5-4 to TRBJ1-2, with D uncertain. Germline CDR1 reads SGHNT; CDR2 reads YYREEE (reference sequence). V gave up 4 bases and J gave up 4 bases, with 17 bases separating them. CDR3 length: 15 amino acids. The CDR3 protein is CASSPESFSVYGYTF. In DNA form, the CDR3 reads TGTGCCAGCAGCCCCGAAAGTTTTAGCGTCTATGGCTACACCTTC.